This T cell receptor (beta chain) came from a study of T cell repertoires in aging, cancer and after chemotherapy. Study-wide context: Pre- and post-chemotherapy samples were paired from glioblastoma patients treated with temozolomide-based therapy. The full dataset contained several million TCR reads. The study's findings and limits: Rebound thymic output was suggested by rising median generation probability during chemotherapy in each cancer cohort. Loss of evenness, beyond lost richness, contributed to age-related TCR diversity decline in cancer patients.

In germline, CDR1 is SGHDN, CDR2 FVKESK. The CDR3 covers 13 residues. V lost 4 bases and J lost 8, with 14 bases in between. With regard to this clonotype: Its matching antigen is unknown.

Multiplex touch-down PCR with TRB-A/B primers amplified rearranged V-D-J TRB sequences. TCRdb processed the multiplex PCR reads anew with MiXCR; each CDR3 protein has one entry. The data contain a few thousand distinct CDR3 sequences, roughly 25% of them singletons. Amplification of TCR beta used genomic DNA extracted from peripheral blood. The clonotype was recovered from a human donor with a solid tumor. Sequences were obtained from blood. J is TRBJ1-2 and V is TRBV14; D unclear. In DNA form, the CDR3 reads TGTGCCAGCAGCCCCCTCGGGGTCGGGGGCTACACCTTC. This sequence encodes CASSPLGVGGYTF.